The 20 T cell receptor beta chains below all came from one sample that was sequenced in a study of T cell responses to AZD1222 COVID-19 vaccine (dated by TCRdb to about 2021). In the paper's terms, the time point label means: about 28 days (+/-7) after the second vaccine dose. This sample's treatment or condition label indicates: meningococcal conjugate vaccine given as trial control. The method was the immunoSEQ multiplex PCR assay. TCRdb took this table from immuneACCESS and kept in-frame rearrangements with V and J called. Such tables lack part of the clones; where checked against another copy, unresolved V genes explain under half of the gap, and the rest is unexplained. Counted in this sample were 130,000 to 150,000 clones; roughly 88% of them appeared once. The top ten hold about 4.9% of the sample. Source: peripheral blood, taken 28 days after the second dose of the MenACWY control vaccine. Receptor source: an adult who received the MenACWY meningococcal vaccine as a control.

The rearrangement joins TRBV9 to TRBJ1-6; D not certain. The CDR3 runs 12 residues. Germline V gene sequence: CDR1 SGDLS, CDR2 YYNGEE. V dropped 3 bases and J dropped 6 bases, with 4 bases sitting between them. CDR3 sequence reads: CASSALNSPLHF. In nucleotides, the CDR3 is TGTGCCAGCAGCGCCCTTAATTCACCCCTCCACTTT.

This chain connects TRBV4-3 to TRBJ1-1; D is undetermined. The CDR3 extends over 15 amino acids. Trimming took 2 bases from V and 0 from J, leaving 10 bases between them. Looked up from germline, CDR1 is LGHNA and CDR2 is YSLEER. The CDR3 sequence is CASSQSGEMNTEAFF. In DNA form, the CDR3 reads TGCGCCAGCAGCCAAAGTGGTGAAATGAACACTGAAGCTTTCTTT.

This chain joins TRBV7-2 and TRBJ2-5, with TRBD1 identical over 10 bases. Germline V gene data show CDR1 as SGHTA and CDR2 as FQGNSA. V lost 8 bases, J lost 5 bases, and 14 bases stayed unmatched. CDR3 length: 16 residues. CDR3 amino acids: CASDRGRGRARETQYF. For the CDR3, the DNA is TGTGCCAGCGACAGGGGGCGGGGTAGGGCTCGGGAGACCCAGTACTTC.

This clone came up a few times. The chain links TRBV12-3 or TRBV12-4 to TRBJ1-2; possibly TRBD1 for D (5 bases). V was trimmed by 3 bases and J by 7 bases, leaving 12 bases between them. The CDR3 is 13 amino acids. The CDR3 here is CASSFAGKSGYTF. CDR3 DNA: TGTGCCAGCAGTTTTGCAGGGAAGTCTGGCTACACCTTC.

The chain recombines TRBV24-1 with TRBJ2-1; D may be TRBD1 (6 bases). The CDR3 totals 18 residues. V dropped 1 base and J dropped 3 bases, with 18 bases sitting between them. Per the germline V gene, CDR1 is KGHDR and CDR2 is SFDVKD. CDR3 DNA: TGTGCCACCAGTGATTTAGCTCCGGGACAACGAAACTACAATGAGCAGTTCTTC. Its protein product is CATSDLAPGQRNYNEQFF.

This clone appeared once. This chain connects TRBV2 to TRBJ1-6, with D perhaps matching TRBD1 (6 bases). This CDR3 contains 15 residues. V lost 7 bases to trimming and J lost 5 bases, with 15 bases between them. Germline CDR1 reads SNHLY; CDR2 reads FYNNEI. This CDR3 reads CASNLQGFNNSPLHF. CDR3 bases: TGTGCCAGCAATCTCCAGGGGTTCAATAATTCACCCCTCCACTTT.

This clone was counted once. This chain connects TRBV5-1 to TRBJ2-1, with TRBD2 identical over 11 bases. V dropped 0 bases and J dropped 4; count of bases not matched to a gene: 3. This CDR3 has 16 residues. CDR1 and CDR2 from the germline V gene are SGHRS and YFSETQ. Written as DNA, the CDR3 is TGCGCCAGCAGCTTGGTTGGGACTAGCGGATACAATGAGCAGTTCTTC. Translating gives CASSLVGTSGYNEQFF.

As DNA, the CDR3 is TGTGCCAGCAGTCCACCCCCATCCGGGGCCGAGACCCAGTACTTC. Its translation is CASSPPPSGAETQYF. The rearrangement links TRBV27 to TRBJ2-5; the D gene could be TRBD1 or TRBD2 (5 bases each). This CDR3 has 15 amino acids. Germline V gives CDR1 MNHEY, CDR2 SMNVEV (reference sequence). Trimming took 5 bases from V and 5 from J, leaving 18 bases between them.

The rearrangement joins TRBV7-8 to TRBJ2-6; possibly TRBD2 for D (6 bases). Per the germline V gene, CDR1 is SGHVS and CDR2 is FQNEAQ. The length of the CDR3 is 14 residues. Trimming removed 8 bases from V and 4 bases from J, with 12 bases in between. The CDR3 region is CASGSGAGANVLTF. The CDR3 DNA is TGTGCCAGCGGGTCGGGAGCCGGGGCCAACGTCCTGACTTTC.

For the CDR3, the DNA is TGCGCCAGCAGCCAACCCGACTATGGCTACACCTTC. Translating gives CASSQPDYGYTF. V and J are TRBV4-1 and TRBJ1-2, with D unclear. Looked up from germline, CDR1 is MGHRA and CDR2 is YSYEKL. V lost 2 bases and J lost 3, with 4 bases in between. CDR3 size: 12 residues.

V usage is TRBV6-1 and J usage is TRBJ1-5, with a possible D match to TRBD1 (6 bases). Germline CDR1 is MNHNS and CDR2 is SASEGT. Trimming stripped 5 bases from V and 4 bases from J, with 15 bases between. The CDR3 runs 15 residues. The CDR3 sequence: CASSSIRGSNQPQHF. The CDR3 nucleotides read TGTGCCAGCAGTTCAATAAGGGGGTCTAATCAGCCCCAGCATTTT.

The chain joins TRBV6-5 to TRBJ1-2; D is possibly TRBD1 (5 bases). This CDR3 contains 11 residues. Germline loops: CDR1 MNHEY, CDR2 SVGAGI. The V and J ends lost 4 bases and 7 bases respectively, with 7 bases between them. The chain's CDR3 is CASSWGRGYTF. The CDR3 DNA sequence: TGTGCCAGCAGTTGGGGACGTGGCTACACCTTC.

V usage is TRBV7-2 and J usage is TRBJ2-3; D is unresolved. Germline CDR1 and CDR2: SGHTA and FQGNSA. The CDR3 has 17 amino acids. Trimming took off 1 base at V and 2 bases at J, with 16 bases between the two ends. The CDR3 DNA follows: TGTGCCAGCAGCTTAGGTGTAGGGATCTATTCCACAGATACGCAGTATTTT. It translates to CASSLGVGIYSTDTQYF.

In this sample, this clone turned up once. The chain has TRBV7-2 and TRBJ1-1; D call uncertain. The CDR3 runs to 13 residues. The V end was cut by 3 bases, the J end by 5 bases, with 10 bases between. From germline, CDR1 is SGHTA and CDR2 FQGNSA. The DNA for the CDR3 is TGTGCCAGCAGCTTCGGCGGAGGGACTGAAGCTTTCTTT. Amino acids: CASSFGGGTEAFF.

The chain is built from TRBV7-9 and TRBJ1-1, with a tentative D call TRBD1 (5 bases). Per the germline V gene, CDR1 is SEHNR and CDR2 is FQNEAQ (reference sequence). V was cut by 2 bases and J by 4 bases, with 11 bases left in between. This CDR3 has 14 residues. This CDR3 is CASSLLNGGTEAFF. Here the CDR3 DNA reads TGTGCCAGCAGCTTACTTAATGGGGGCACTGAAGCTTTCTTT.

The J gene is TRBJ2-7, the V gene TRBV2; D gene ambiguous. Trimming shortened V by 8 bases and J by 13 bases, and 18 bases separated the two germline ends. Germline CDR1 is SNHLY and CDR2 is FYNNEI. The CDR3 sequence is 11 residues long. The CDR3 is CASEQPSPHYF. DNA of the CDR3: TGTGCCAGCGAACAGCCTAGTCCCCATTACTTC. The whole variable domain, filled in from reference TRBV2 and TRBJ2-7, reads EPEVTQTPSHQVTQMGQEVILRCVPISNHLYFYWYRQILGQKVEFLVSFYNNEISEKSEIFDDQFSVERPDGSNFTLKIRSTKLEDSAMYFCASEQPSPHYFGPGTRLTVT.

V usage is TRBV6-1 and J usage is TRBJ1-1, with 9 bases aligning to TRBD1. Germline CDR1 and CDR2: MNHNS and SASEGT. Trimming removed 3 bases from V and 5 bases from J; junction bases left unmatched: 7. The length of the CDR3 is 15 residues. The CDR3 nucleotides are TGTGCCAGCAGTGACCCCGGGACAGGGAGGACTGAAGCTTTCTTT. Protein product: CASSDPGTGRTEAFF.

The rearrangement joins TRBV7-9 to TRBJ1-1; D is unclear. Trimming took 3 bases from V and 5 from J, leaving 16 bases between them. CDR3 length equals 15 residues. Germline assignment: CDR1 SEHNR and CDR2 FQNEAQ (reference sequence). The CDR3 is CASSFVGNGKTEAFF. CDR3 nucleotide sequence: TGTGCCAGCAGCTTTGTTGGTAACGGTAAAACTGAAGCTTTCTTT.

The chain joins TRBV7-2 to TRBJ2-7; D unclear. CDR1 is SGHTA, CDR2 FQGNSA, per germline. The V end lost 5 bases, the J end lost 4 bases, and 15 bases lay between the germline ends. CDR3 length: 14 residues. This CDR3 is CASSEGVSKYEQYF. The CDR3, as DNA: TGTGCCAGCAGCGAAGGCGTCTCCAAATACGAGCAGTACTTC.

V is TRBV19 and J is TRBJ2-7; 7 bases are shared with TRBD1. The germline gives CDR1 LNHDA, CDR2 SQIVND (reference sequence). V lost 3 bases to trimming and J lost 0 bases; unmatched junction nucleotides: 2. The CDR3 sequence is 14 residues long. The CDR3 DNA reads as TGTGCCAGTAGTATCCAGGGGGACTCCTACGAGCAGTACTTC. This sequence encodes CASSIQGDSYEQYF. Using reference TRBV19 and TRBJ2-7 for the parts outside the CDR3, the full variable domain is DGGITQSPKYLFRKEGQNVTLSCEQNLNHDAMYWYRQDPGQGLRLIYYSQIVNDFQKGDIAEGYSVSREKKESFPLTVTSAQKNPTAFYLCASSIQGDSYEQYFGPGTRLTVT.